Given below is one T cell receptor (beta chain) in context. Antigen unknown. These data come from a study of T-cell reconstitution after alpha-beta-depleted transplantation in children. Study-level points and caveats: Several hundred expanded graft clones reportedly supplied alpha-beta T cells about two months after transplant. One year post-transplant, T-cell counts and diversity were largely derived from T cells produced anew.

Germline V lookup: CDR1 SGHRS, CDR2 YFSETQ. Trimming at V came to 3 bases and at J to 4 bases, leaving 8 bases not matched to a gene. The length of the CDR3 is 15 residues. This sample's TCRbeta library carried unique molecular identifier barcodes. TCRdb independently ran MiXCR on the PCR reads; one entry per CDR3 protein. The sample has about 980,000 distinct CDR3 sequences, about 29% seen once. The sequence derives from a boy under two years old who had a stem cell transplant for SCID, so the T cells may come from the graft donor. The material sequenced was PBMCs, mostly from graft donor cells, taken 360 days after TCRalphabeta/CD19-depleted stem cell transplant. This sequence joins TRBV5-1 and TRBJ2-3, with 7 bases matching TRBD2. CDR3 bases: TGCGCCAGCAGCTGGACGGGGGGAGTGGCAGATACGCAGTATTTT. It is translated as CASSWTGGVADTQYF.